The 7 T cell receptor beta chains given below trace back to one sample, sequenced in a study of shared clonotypes between healthy human individuals. Only in-frame clones appear in the TCRdb table, and some are missing; sequencing was by immunoSEQ multiplex PCR. This sample yields about 2.4 million clones, of which roughly 93% are seen a single time; about 0.39% belongs to the top ten. Sequenced sample: naive CD4+ T cells from PBMCs. The sample's subset: CD45RA+ positively selected. The source is a man aged 18 to 29 in good health. Some clones in this sample may be carry-over from other donors' samples.

V is TRBV5-1 and J is TRBJ1-1; D remains unclear. CDR3 size: 13 residues. In germline, CDR1 is SGHRS, CDR2 YFSETQ. The V end lost 2 bases, the J end lost 6 bases, and 11 bases lay between the germline ends. CDR3 sequence reads: CASSLGVSAEAFF. The CDR3 DNA reads TGCGCCAGCAGCTTAGGTGTGAGCGCTGAAGCTTTCTTT.

This clone was detected only once. This chain joins TRBV9 and TRBJ1-3; 9 nucleotides match TRBD1. Germline assignment: CDR1 SGDLS and CDR2 YYNGEE. The CDR3 consists of 15 residues. V lost 4 bases and J lost 10; bases outside the gene matches: 12. CDR3 protein: CASSLLTGGAGTIYF. The CDR3 DNA reads TGTGCCAGCAGCCTCCTCACAGGGGGCGCTGGGACCATATATTTT.

CDR3: CASRKIPGLADYEQYF. CDR3 DNA: TGTGCCAGCAGGAAAATACCGGGACTAGCGGACTACGAGCAGTACTTC. V is TRBV2 and J is TRBJ2-7, with TRBD2 matching over 11 bases. Germline lookup yields CDR1 SNHLY and CDR2 FYNNEI. The CDR3 totals 16 residues. Germline trimming cut 6 bases from V and 3 bases from J; bases unmatched to any gene: 10.

This clone was detected only once. The rearrangement uses TRBV7-3 and TRBJ2-7, with a tentative D call TRBD1 (5 bases). CDR1 SGHTA and CDR2 FQGTGA come from the germline V gene. V was cut by 0 bases and J by 2 bases, with 8 bases left in between. The CDR3 is 14 residues long. The CDR3 DNA follows: TGTGCCAGCAGCTTAACCCCAGGGCCCTACGAGCAGTACTTC. This gives the protein CASSLTPGPYEQYF.

The chain employs TRBV5-1 and TRBJ2-7; D may be TRBD2 (5 bases). With 1 base removed from V and 1 base from J, the gap between germline ends came to 9 bases. The CDR3 contains 14 residues. The germline gives CDR1 SGHRS, CDR2 YFSETQ. This CDR3 reads CASSLKGVSYEQYF. The CDR3 DNA follows: TGCGCCAGCAGCTTGAAGGGAGTATCCTACGAGCAGTACTTC.

CDR3 nucleotides: TGTGCCAGCAGTGAAGCGCGGCTAGCCAATGAGCAGTTCTTC. This gives the protein CASSEARLANEQFF. The V call is TRBV2, the J call TRBJ2-1, with D maybe TRBD2 (5 bases). V was cut by 0 bases and J by 6 bases, with 9 bases left in between. The CDR3 runs 14 residues. From germline, CDR1 is SNHLY and CDR2 FYNNEI.

The chain joins TRBV25-1 to TRBJ2-3, with D possibly matching TRBD2 (7 bases). V lost 0 bases to trimming and J lost 10 bases, with 14 bases between them. Germline V lookup: CDR1 MGHDK, CDR2 SYGVNS. The CDR3 loop spans 14 amino acids. CDR3: CASSEYRGGAAQYF. The CDR3 DNA reads as TGTGCCAGCAGTGAATATAGGGGGGGTGCCGCGCAGTATTTT.